This is a list of T cell receptor beta chains from one sample in a study of OX40 agonist ivuxolimab in advanced cancers. Measured with immunoSEQ multiplex PCR; TCRdb has only the in-frame clones, and not every one. The sample records some 67,000 clones, approximately 81% being singletons. Specimen: CD4+ or CD8+ T cells sorted from blood, collected in a trial of the OX40 agonist ivuxolimab. The source is an adult with an advanced solid tumor such as melanoma, head and neck, liver or kidney cancer. The CDR3 runs from the conserved cysteine through the conserved F or W. The order of the fields is J gene, D gene, clone size, V gene, CDR3 protein, CDR3 DNA. D genes are given only for firm matches. Size is stated for part of the rows, as once, few or many counts, or as a class when the clone is expanded.

j_gene: TRBJ2-7; d_gene: -; abundance: -; v_gene: TRBV28; CDR3aa: CASSGAGISFHEQYF; CDR3nt: TGTGCCAGCAGCGGTGCCGGGATTTCCTTCCACGAGCAGTACTTC
j_gene: TRBJ2-7; d_gene: -; abundance: few; v_gene: TRBV5-6; CDR3aa: CASSFQDRGAYEQYF; CDR3nt: TGTGCCAGCAGCTTCCAGGACAGAGGCGCCTACGAGCAGTACTTC
j_gene: TRBJ1-4; d_gene: -; abundance: -; v_gene: TRBV30; CDR3aa: CASPSGGTNEKLFF; CDR3nt: TGTGCCTCACCCTCCGGGGGGACTAATGAAAAACTGTTTTTT
j_gene: TRBJ2-7; d_gene: -; abundance: -; v_gene: TRBV28; CDR3aa: CASSPIEGNPYEQYF; CDR3nt: TGTGCCAGCAGTCCCATCGAGGGGAACCCCTACGAGCAGTACTTC
j_gene: TRBJ1-3; d_gene: -; abundance: -; v_gene: TRBV10-3; CDR3aa: CAIQVGGPSGNTIYF; CDR3nt: TGTGCCATCCAGGTGGGAGGGCCCTCTGGAAACACCATATATTTT
j_gene: TRBJ2-5; d_gene: -; abundance: -; v_gene: TRBV19; CDR3aa: CASSIKGKGETQYF; CDR3nt: TGTGCCAGTAGTATAAAAGGGAAAGGAGAGACCCAGTACTTC
j_gene: TRBJ2-5; d_gene: -; abundance: -; v_gene: TRBV7-2; CDR3aa: CASSQQETQYF; CDR3nt: TGTGCCAGCAGCCAGCAAGAGACCCAGTACTTC
j_gene: TRBJ1-2; d_gene: -; abundance: -; v_gene: TRBV27; CDR3aa: CASSLKRGYGYTF; CDR3nt: TGTGCCAGCAGTTTAAAACGGGGCTATGGCTACACCTTC
j_gene: TRBJ1-4; d_gene: TRBD1; abundance: -; v_gene: TRBV7-8; CDR3aa: CASSPRQGGNEKLFF; CDR3nt: TGTGCCAGCAGCCCAAGACAGGGCGGGAATGAAAAACTGTTTTTT
j_gene: TRBJ2-1; d_gene: TRBD2; abundance: -; v_gene: TRBV6-1; CDR3aa: CASSEQLSGGTSYNEQFF; CDR3nt: TGTGCCAGCAGTGAACAGCTTAGCGGGGGTACCTCTTACAATGAGCAGTTCTTC
j_gene: TRBJ2-5; d_gene: -; abundance: -; v_gene: TRBV7-3; CDR3aa: CASSLIGPPTGTQYF; CDR3nt: TGTGCCAGCAGCTTAATAGGGCCCCCAACGGGGACCCAGTACTTC
j_gene: TRBJ2-7; d_gene: -; abundance: -; v_gene: TRBV28; CDR3aa: CASSLNYEQYF; CDR3nt: TGTGCCAGCAGTCTTAACTACGAGCAGTACTTC
j_gene: TRBJ1-1; d_gene: -; abundance: -; v_gene: TRBV29-1; CDR3aa: CSVDRQPPAEAFF; CDR3nt: TGCAGCGTTGACCGACAGCCTCCGGCTGAAGCTTTCTTT
j_gene: TRBJ1-2; d_gene: -; abundance: -; v_gene: TRBV10-2; CDR3aa: CASSQGGYGYTF; CDR3nt: TGCGCCAGCAGTCAAGGGGGCTATGGCTACACCTTC
j_gene: TRBJ2-1; d_gene: TRBD2; abundance: -; v_gene: TRBV9; CDR3aa: CASSATSGVRGEQFF; CDR3nt: TGTGCCAGCAGCGCTACTAGCGGGGTGAGGGGTGAGCAGTTCTTC
j_gene: TRBJ2-5; d_gene: -; abundance: -; v_gene: TRBV30; CDR3aa: CAWSSGYPETQYF; CDR3nt: TGTGCCTGGAGTTCGGGGTATCCCGAGACCCAGTACTTC
j_gene: TRBJ2-7; d_gene: TRBD2; abundance: -; v_gene: TRBV6-6; CDR3aa: CASSVRAGEAQYF; CDR3nt: TGTGCCAGCAGCGTCCGAGCGGGAGAAGCGCAGTACTTC
j_gene: TRBJ1-3; d_gene: -; abundance: once; v_gene: TRBV6-5; CDR3aa: CASSYSIAGQGNTIYF; CDR3nt: TGTGCCAGCAGTTACTCGATCGCTGGACAGGGAAACACCATATATTTT
j_gene: TRBJ2-1; d_gene: TRBD2; abundance: -; v_gene: TRBV30; CDR3aa: CACRPSGSRNEQFF; CDR3nt: TGTGCCTGTCGACCCAGCGGGAGCCGCAATGAGCAGTTCTTC
j_gene: TRBJ2-7; d_gene: -; abundance: -; v_gene: TRBV4-3; CDR3aa: CASSQDWKLAYEQYF; CDR3nt: TGCGCCAGCAGCCAAGATTGGAAACTAGCCTACGAGCAGTACTTC
j_gene: TRBJ1-4; d_gene: TRBD1; abundance: -; v_gene: TRBV18; CDR3aa: CASSDRTGSVNSLFF; CDR3nt: TGTGCCAGCTCAGATCGGACAGGGTCGGTGAACTCACTGTTTTTT
j_gene: TRBJ1-6; d_gene: TRBD1; abundance: once; v_gene: TRBV6-5; CDR3aa: CASSTGGSNSPLHF; CDR3nt: TGTGCCAGCAGTACAGGGGGCTCGAATTCACCCCTCCACTTT
j_gene: TRBJ2-5; d_gene: -; abundance: -; v_gene: TRBV6-4; CDR3aa: CASTWRAYQETQYF; CDR3nt: TGTGCCAGCACCTGGAGGGCGTACCAAGAGACCCAGTACTTC
j_gene: TRBJ1-3; d_gene: -; abundance: -; v_gene: TRBV30; CDR3aa: CAWLPSYSGNTIYF; CDR3nt: TGTGCCTGGCTCCCTTCTTACTCTGGAAACACCATATATTTT
j_gene: TRBJ1-1; d_gene: TRBD1; abundance: -; v_gene: TRBV6-1; CDR3aa: CASSHGAGGSTEAFF; CDR3nt: TGTGCCAGCAGTCACGGGGCAGGGGGTAGTACTGAAGCTTTCTTT
j_gene: TRBJ1-5; d_gene: TRBD1; abundance: -; v_gene: TRBV18; CDR3aa: CASSGGQRNQPQHF; CDR3nt: TGTGCCAGCTCGGGGGGACAGCGAAATCAGCCCCAGCATTTT
j_gene: TRBJ1-1; d_gene: -; abundance: -; v_gene: TRBV5-1; CDR3aa: CASSLARMGENTEAFF; CDR3nt: TGCGCCAGCAGCTTGGCCAGAATGGGCGAGAACACTGAAGCTTTCTTT
j_gene: TRBJ1-4; d_gene: -; abundance: -; v_gene: TRBV4-2; CDR3aa: CASSRRVGEYEKLFF; CDR3nt: TGTGCCAGCAGCCGAAGAGTGGGGGAGTATGAAAAACTGTTTTTT
j_gene: TRBJ1-2; d_gene: -; abundance: -; v_gene: TRBV5-1; CDR3aa: CASSLQGDGYTF; CDR3nt: TGCGCCAGCAGCTTACAGGGAGATGGCTACACCTTC
j_gene: TRBJ2-1; d_gene: TRBD1; abundance: -; v_gene: TRBV5-6; CDR3aa: CASSSGTGGYNEQFF; CDR3nt: TGTGCCAGCAGTTCCGGGACAGGGGGCTACAATGAGCAGTTCTTC
j_gene: TRBJ2-7; d_gene: TRBD1; abundance: -; v_gene: TRBV5-1; CDR3aa: CASSPRQGEGYEQYF; CDR3nt: TGCGCCAGCAGCCCAAGACAGGGGGAAGGCTACGAGCAGTACTTC
j_gene: TRBJ2-2; d_gene: TRBD1; abundance: -; v_gene: TRBV5-8; CDR3aa: CASSLYRGDTGELFF; CDR3nt: TGTGCCAGCAGCTTGTACAGGGGCGACACCGGGGAGCTGTTTTTT
j_gene: TRBJ2-1; d_gene: TRBD1; abundance: -; v_gene: TRBV28; CDR3aa: CASSLGQGDEQFF; CDR3nt: TGTGCCAGCAGTTTAGGACAGGGAGATGAGCAGTTCTTC
j_gene: TRBJ1-5; d_gene: TRBD1; abundance: -; v_gene: TRBV2; CDR3aa: CASSQGASNQPQHF; CDR3nt: TGTGCCAGCAGTCAGGGGGCGAGCAATCAGCCCCAGCATTTT